One sample yielded the 32 T cell receptor beta chains listed below, sequenced in a study of T cells in women clearing cervical HPV infection. The repertoire was sequenced with immunoSEQ multiplex PCR; TCRdb's copy has only in-frame clones and lacks some. This sample's table reports 15,000 to 20,000 clones. The sample taken for sequencing was blood buffy coat. These receptors were obtained from a woman between 18 and 69 years old with a cervical HPV16 infection that either progressed to CIN3+ or cleared (not recorded which).

Worth noting for this clone: Coverage ceases 3 residues before the CDR3 finishes, and the germline J gene fills in the end. This chain joins TRBV13 and TRBJ1-2, with 8 bases that match TRBD1. The CDR3 runs 13 residues. CDR1 and CDR2 from the germline V gene are PRHDT and FYEKMQ (reference sequence). The trim removed 5 bases at V and 6 bases at J, leaving 5 bases unmatched. The CDR3 protein is CASSRQGINGYTF. CDR3 bases read: TGTGCCAGCAGCCGACAGGGGATAAATGGC.

For this clone: An end of the junction does not agree with germline; a read error may underlie this. The CDR3 end falls 3 residues outside the read, so it is completed with the germline J gene. V gene TRBV7-2 combines with J gene TRBJ2-5; 8 bases agree with TRBD1. The germline V gene has CDR1 SGHTA and CDR2 FQGNSA. This CDR3 is built from 16 residues. Here the CDR3 reads CASSLAPPGGADTQYF. Incomplete CDR3 DNA: TGTGCCAGCAGCCTAGCCCCCCCAGGGGGCGCCGATACC.

On this clone itself: The CDR3 goes on 3 residues after the read ends, and that part is filled in from the germline J gene. The rearrangement links TRBV7-2 to TRBJ1-2; D is unresolved. The CDR3 covers 13 residues. V was pared by 6 bases and J by 5 bases, with 13 bases between. CDR1 is SGHTA, CDR2 FQGNSA, per germline. CDR3 DNA, as far as it was read: TGTGCCAGCAGTTCTACGGTCGGGTATGGC. Translating gives CASSSTVGYG. The CDR3 reads in full as CASSSTVGYGYTF.

Details on this clone: The sequence runs out 3 residues before the end of the CDR3; the remainder is reconstructed from the germline J gene. The J gene is TRBJ2-4, the V gene TRBV30; 8 nucleotides align to TRBD1. Looked up from germline, CDR1 is GTSNPN and CDR2 is SVGIG (reference sequence). The CDR3 totals 16 residues. The CDR3: CAWIRVKDRVRYGQYF. The CDR3 DNA, read in part, is TGTGCCTGGATCCGCGTGAAGGACAGGGTACGATATGGT.

On this clone: The read comes to an end 3 residues before the CDR3 does, leaving the germline J gene to fill in the end. This sequence joins TRBV20-1 and TRBJ2-5, with TRBD2 as a possible D gene (5 bases). CDR1 and CDR2 (germline): DFQATT, SNEGSKA (reference sequence). Trimming took off 3 bases at V and 1 base at J, with 12 bases between the two ends. This CDR3 spans 14 amino acids. CDR3 DNA, as far as it was read: TGCAGTGCTAGTGACGGGGTAATCCAAGAGACC. This encodes CSASDGVIQET. The whole CDR3 sequence reads CSASDGVIQETQYF.

With regard to this clone: The read falls 3 residues short of the CDR3 end, and the missing part is taken from the germline J gene. The chain couples TRBV10-3 to TRBJ1-1, with TRBD1 as a possible D gene (5 bases). Germline lookup yields CDR1 ENHRY and CDR2 SYGVKD. Deletions cut 4 bases from V and 4 bases from J, with 16 bases between. CDR3 length: 15 amino acids. CDR3 amino acids: CAISGVGLQGTEAFF. The covered CDR3 bases are TGTGCCATCAGTGGGGTAGGGCTTCAGGGCACTGAA.

Incomplete CDR3 DNA: TGCAGTGCACGCTACAGGAACACCGGGGAG. Protein product: CSARYRNTGE. The full CDR3 protein is CSARYRNTGELFF. This chain links TRBV20-1 with TRBJ2-2; D gene uncertain. With the read ending 3 residues before the CDR3 end, the germline J gene is used to fill in that end. Germline V gives CDR1 DFQATT, CDR2 SNEGSKA (reference sequence). V lost 6 bases to trimming and J lost 1 base, with 9 bases between them. The CDR3 extends over 13 amino acids.

Comment on this clone: The read ends 3 residues early relative to the CDR3; the germline J gene fills the gap. Other DNA sequences in this sample translate to the same CDR3. The gene calls are TRBV18 and TRBJ1-3; D may be TRBD1 (6 bases). The CDR3 is 12 residues long. Trimming took off 7 bases at V and 2 bases at J, with 6 bases between the two ends. The germline gives CDR1 KGHSH, CDR2 LQKENI. The chain's CDR3 is CASWTAGNTIYF. Partial CDR3 DNA: TGTGCCAGCTGGACAGCTGGAAACACC.

About this clone: The read comes to an end 3 residues before the CDR3 does, leaving the germline J gene to fill in the end. This chain joins TRBV19 and TRBJ2-4; weak D call: TRBD1 (5 bases). Germline values: CDR1 LNHDA, CDR2 SQIVND (reference sequence). The CDR3 contains 13 residues. CDR3 DNA, as far as it was read: TGTGCCAGTAGTCAGAACAGACAGTATGGT. It yields the protein CASSQNRQYG. The CDR3, in full, reads CASSQNRQYGQYF. Drawing the rest from reference TRBV19 and TRBJ2-4, the complete variable domain is DGGITQSPKYLFRKEGQNVTLSCEQNLNHDAMYWYRQDPGQGLRLIYYSQIVNDFQKGDIAEGYSVSREKKESFPLTVTSAQKNPTAFYLCASSQNRQYGQYFGAGTRLSVL.

Remarks on this clone: The read gets to within 3 residues of the CDR3 end, and the germline J gene fills in the rest. The chain is built from TRBV7-6 and TRBJ2-4; 8 positions match TRBD1. This CDR3 spans 14 amino acids. Germline V gives CDR1 SGHVS, CDR2 FNYEAQ. CDR3 DNA, as far as it was read: TGTGCCAGCAGCTTAGGGCAGGGGGCGGAGGGT. Translating it yields CASSLGQGAEG. The whole CDR3 is CASSLGQGAEGQYF.

This CDR3 reads CASSFRGTDSPLFF. CDR3 DNA (partial): TGTGCCAGCAGCTTTCGCGGGACTGATTCACCA. This chain joins TRBV7-2 and TRBJ1-4, with TRBD1 as a possible D gene (5 bases). Read coverage stops 3 residues before the CDR3 terminus; the germline J gene supplies the remainder. Per the germline V gene, CDR1 is SGHTA and CDR2 is FQGNSA. The CDR3 spans 14 residues.

A note on this clone: The DNA ends 3 residues before the CDR3 does, and the rest of the CDR3 is filled in from the germline J gene. The chain is built from TRBV20-1 and TRBJ1-6; perhaps TRBD1 as D (5 bases). Germline V gene lookup returns CDR1 DFQATT and CDR2 SNEGSKA (reference sequence). V was shortened by 0 bases and J by 5 bases, with 14 bases between the two germline ends. The CDR3 sequence is 16 residues long. The CDR3: CSARDVQGLDNSPLHF. CDR3 DNA (partial): TGCAGTGCTAGAGATGTTCAGGGTTTAGATAATTCACCC.

To note about this clone: Read data end 3 residues before the CDR3 end; the end is taken from the germline J gene. The V gene is TRBV12-5, the J gene TRBJ2-5, with 10 bases fitting TRBD1. The length of the CDR3 is 17 residues. Germline V gives CDR1 LGHNT, CDR2 FRNRAP. This CDR3 reads CASGPGQGLVGGGTQYF. The CDR3 bases that were read are TGTGCTAGTGGTCCGGGACAGGGGCTTGTGGGGGGCGGCACC.

As for this clone: The sequenced fragment ends 3 residues before the CDR3 boundary, so the rest is inferred from the germline J gene. The chain couples TRBV7-2 to TRBJ1-5; 7 positions match TRBD1. CDR1 SGHTA and CDR2 FQGNSA come from the germline V gene. The CDR3 sequence is 13 residues long. J gave up 9 bases and V 5 bases, and 7 bases lay outside the gene matches. CDR3 residues: CASSRRRQGPQHF. The CDR3 bases that were read are TGTGCCAGCAGCCGCAGAAGACAGGGGCCC. Filled out from reference TRBV7-2 and TRBJ1-5, the complete variable domain reads GAGVSQSPSNKVTEKGKDVELRCDPISGHTALYWYRQSLGQGLEFLIYFQGNSAPDKSGLPSDRFSAERTGGSVSTLTIQRTQQEDSAVYLCASSRRRQGPQHFGDGTRLSIL.

About this clone: The read halts 3 residues ahead of the CDR3 end, with the missing end drawn from the germline J gene. The rearrangement uses TRBV6-1 and TRBJ2-7; a possible D gene is TRBD1 (5 bases). Trimming left V 1 base short and J 0 bases short, with 7 bases between. CDR1 is MNHNS, CDR2 SASEGT, per germline. The CDR3 consists of 14 residues. The CDR3 sequence is CASSEGGHSYEQYF. CDR3 bases read: TGTGCCAGCAGTGAAGGGGGCCACTCCTACGAG.

As concerns this clone: The read ends 3 residues shy of where the CDR3 ends; the end is completed using the germline J gene. The V and J genes are TRBV6-1 and TRBJ2-7; 10 bases agree with TRBD1. V gave up 3 bases and J gave up 6 bases; unmatched junction bases: 8. Germline CDR1 is MNHNS and CDR2 is SASEGT. CDR3 size: 15 residues. CDR3 bases read: TGTGCCAGCAGTGACGGACAGGGGGAACCTTTCGAG. Its translation is CASSDGQGEPFE. The full-length CDR3 reads as CASSDGQGEPFEQYF.

As concerns this clone: The read terminates 3 residues before the CDR3 end, so the remaining end is supplied by the germline J gene. The chain carries TRBV6-2 or TRBV6-3 and TRBJ2-4, with 7 bases matching TRBD2. V gave up 6 bases and J gave up 8 bases; unmatched junction bases: 13. Germline loops: CDR1 MNHEY, CDR2 SVGEGT. The CDR3 length is 15 residues. The CDR3 loop is CASSPTSSGVDIQYF. The sequenced part of the CDR3 DNA is TGTGCCAGCAGCCCGACTAGCTCGGGGGTGGACATT.

Partial CDR3 DNA: TGCAGCGTTGAGGGGGAGCGGGACATT. It codes for CSVEGERDI. The whole CDR3 protein reads CSVEGERDIQYF. The rearrangement uses TRBV29-1 and TRBJ2-4; TRBD2 is a possible D gene (6 bases). The read terminates 3 residues before the CDR3 end, so the remaining end is supplied by the germline J gene. V was cut by 3 bases and J by 8 bases, with 11 bases left in between. The CDR3 extends over 12 amino acids. Per the germline V gene, CDR1 is SQVTM and CDR2 is ANQGSEA. Together with reference TRBV29-1 and TRBJ2-4, the CDR3 gives the full variable domain: SAVISQKPSRDICQRGTSLTIQCQVDSQVTMMFWYRQQPGQSLTLIATANQGSEATYESGFVIDKFPISRPNLTFSTLTVSNMSPEDSSIYLCSVEGERDIQYFGAGTRLSVL.

Regarding this clone: The observed sequence ends 3 residues before the CDR3 terminus, with the missing tail filled in from the germline J gene. V gene TRBV20-1 combines with J gene TRBJ1-2; 7 bases agree with TRBD1. Unmatched junction bases numbered 8, after V lost 3 bases and J lost 7 bases. Germline V gene lookup returns CDR1 DFQATT and CDR2 SNEGSKA (reference sequence). The CDR3 spans 13 residues. CDR3 protein: CSARKEGALGYTF. Incomplete CDR3 DNA: TGCAGTGCTAGGAAGGAGGGGGCGCTTGGC.

Concerning this clone: Read data end 3 residues before the CDR3 end; the end is taken from the germline J gene. The chain combines TRBV10-3 with TRBJ2-3, with D possibly being TRBD2 (5 bases). Germline V gene lookup returns CDR1 ENHRY and CDR2 SYGVKD. There are 14 residues in the CDR3. The sequenced part of the CDR3 DNA is TGTGCCATCAGGGACTCGGTAGGGCAAGAGACG. This gives the protein CAIRDSVGQET. The whole CDR3 sequence reads CAIRDSVGQETQYF.

In regard to this clone: The observed sequence ends 3 residues before the CDR3 terminus, with the missing tail filled in from the germline J gene. The V and J genes are TRBV20-1 and TRBJ2-5; the match to TRBD2 covers 12 bases. The CDR3 sequence is 21 residues long. CDR1 and CDR2 (germline): DFQATT, SNEGSKA (reference sequence). The ends lost 0 bases at V and 1 base at J; junction bases unmatched: 18. The part of the CDR3 DNA that was read is TGCAGTGCTAGAGATTCACGGGCAACTAGCGGGGGGCCCATAAGCCAAGAGACC. Its protein product is CSARDSRATSGGPISQET. The whole CDR3 protein reads CSARDSRATSGGPISQETQYF.

With respect to this clone: The observed sequence ends 3 residues before the CDR3 terminus, with the missing tail filled in from the germline J gene. V gene TRBV19 combines with J gene TRBJ1-1, with a weak D call TRBD1 (6 bases). Trimming took off 3 bases at V and 2 bases at J, with 10 bases between the two ends. CDR3 size: 14 residues. Germline V gene sequence: CDR1 LNHDA, CDR2 SQIVND (reference sequence). CDR3 bases read: TGTGCCAGTAGTATCCGGGACAAAAACACTGAA. Translated, it gives CASSIRDKNTE. The full-length CDR3 reads as CASSIRDKNTEAFF.

In regard to this clone: Read data end 3 residues before the CDR3 end; the end is taken from the germline J gene. The chain couples TRBV7-8 to TRBJ2-5; tentative D call: TRBD1 (6 bases). CDR1 SGHVS and CDR2 FQNEAQ come from the germline V gene. Trimming removed 11 bases from V and 3 bases from J, with 13 bases in between. The CDR3 sequence is 12 residues long. Partial CDR3 DNA: TGTGCCTCCGGGACACGTAAAGAGACC. Its protein is CASGTRKET. The entire CDR3 protein reads CASGTRKETQYF.

Remarks on this clone: The DNA ends 3 residues before the CDR3 does, and the rest of the CDR3 is filled in from the germline J gene. The chain joins TRBV28 to TRBJ1-5; 9 nucleotides match TRBD1. The CDR3 has 15 amino acids. Germline lookup yields CDR1 MDHEN and CDR2 SYDVKM. Losses at the gene ends were 6 bases for V and 3 bases for J; bases not matched to a gene: 6. CDR3 bases read: TGTGCCAGCAGAGGAAACAGGGGGCTCAATCAGCCC. Translated: CASRGNRGLNQP. Given in full, the CDR3 is CASRGNRGLNQPQHF.

A remark on this clone: The read terminates 3 residues before the CDR3 end, so the remaining end is supplied by the germline J gene. The genes are TRBV19 and TRBJ1-1; maybe TRBD1 (6 bases). Germline V lookup: CDR1 LNHDA, CDR2 SQIVND (reference sequence). The CDR3 sequence is 14 residues long. The V end was cut by 8 bases, the J end by 7 bases, with 20 bases between. CDR3 DNA (partial): TGTGCCAGTCATCTCTCTTCAGGGGAGGGTGAA. Amino acid sequence: CASHLSSGEGE. In full, the CDR3 is CASHLSSGEGEAFF.

To note about this clone: The read gets to within 3 residues of the CDR3 end, and the germline J gene fills in the rest. This chain links TRBV4-2 with TRBJ2-5, with TRBD2 matching 14 bases. The CDR3 spans 21 residues. Germline V gene data show CDR1 as LGHNA and CDR2 as YNFKEQ. The J segment lost 5 bases and the V segment lost 7 bases, leaving 24 bases of the junction unmatched. The sequenced CDR3 bases are TGTGCCAGCACCCAGAAGGGTTCGACTAGCGGGGGGGCGGGGAAGGGGGAGACC. Its protein is CASTQKGSTSGGAGKGET. The whole CDR3 is CASTQKGSTSGGAGKGETQYF.

In the case of this clone: The read ends 3 residues shy of where the CDR3 ends; the end is completed using the germline J gene. This chain connects TRBV2 to TRBJ2-1; tentative D call: TRBD2 (7 bases). The germline V gene encodes CDR1 SNHLY and CDR2 FYNNEI. This CDR3 has 17 residues. Trimming took off 1 base at V and 2 bases at J, with 15 bases between the two ends. The sequenced CDR3 bases are TGTGCCAGCAGTGAAGGGGGGCCTAGCGGAGCCTACAATGAG. It translates to CASSEGGPSGAYNE. The full CDR3 sequence reads CASSEGGPSGAYNEQFF.

As to this clone: Read sequence stops 3 residues before the CDR3 end, and the germline J gene provides the missing end. The chain carries TRBV12-3 or TRBV12-4 and TRBJ1-5, with 9 bases aligning to TRBD1. The CDR3 spans 15 residues. J was trimmed by 3 bases and V by 6 bases; bases with no gene match: 6. CDR3 DNA (partial): TGTGCCAGCAGCCGGGACAGGGCCACCAATCAGCCC. It yields the protein CASSRDRATNQP. The CDR3 reads in full as CASSRDRATNQPQHF.

For this clone: The read gets to within 3 residues of the CDR3 end, and the germline J gene fills in the rest. The chain couples TRBV20-1 to TRBJ2-3, with TRBD1 identical over 7 bases. Germline-derived CDR1 and CDR2 are DFQATT and SNEGSKA (reference sequence). The CDR3 sequence is 14 residues long. CDR3 DNA, as far as it was read: TGCAGTGCTCCCCGGGACAGACATCAAGAGACG. This gives the protein CSAPRDRHQET. The entire CDR3 protein is CSAPRDRHQETQYF.

As to this clone: The CDR3 goes on 3 residues after the read ends, and that part is filled in from the germline J gene. The chain is built from TRBV7-9 and TRBJ2-1, with a weak D call TRBD2 (5 bases). The CDR3 consists of 12 residues. V lost 6 bases, J lost 6 bases, and 9 bases lay in between. From germline, CDR1 is SEHNR and CDR2 FQNEAQ (reference sequence). The part of the CDR3 DNA that was read is TGTGCCAGCAGGGCAGAGGGCAATGAG. It specifies CASRAEGNE. The complete CDR3 protein is CASRAEGNEQFF.

As concerns this clone: The sequence runs out 3 residues before the end of the CDR3; the remainder is reconstructed from the germline J gene. The V gene is TRBV6-1, the J gene TRBJ1-2, with TRBD1 identical over 9 bases. The germline V gene has CDR1 MNHNS and CDR2 SASEGT. The CDR3 has 15 residues. Trimming at V came to 3 bases and at J to 0 bases, leaving 2 bases not matched to a gene. The covered CDR3 bases are TGTGCCAGCAGTGATTGGGACAGGGCTAACTATGGC. Translated: CASSDWDRANYG. The full-length CDR3 reads as CASSDWDRANYGYTF.

About this clone: Sequencing ends 3 residues short of the CDR3 end; the germline J gene provides the rest. The chain combines TRBV20-1 with TRBJ2-7; 11 nucleotides match TRBD2. Germline V gene sequence: CDR1 DFQATT, CDR2 SNEGSKA (reference sequence). J gave up 4 bases and V 6 bases, and 8 bases lay outside the gene matches. The CDR3 covers 14 residues. The part of the CDR3 DNA that was read is TGCAGTGCGGCTCAACTAGCGGGGGATTACGAG. Protein sequence: CSAAQLAGDYE. The CDR3 reads in full as CSAAQLAGDYEQYF.